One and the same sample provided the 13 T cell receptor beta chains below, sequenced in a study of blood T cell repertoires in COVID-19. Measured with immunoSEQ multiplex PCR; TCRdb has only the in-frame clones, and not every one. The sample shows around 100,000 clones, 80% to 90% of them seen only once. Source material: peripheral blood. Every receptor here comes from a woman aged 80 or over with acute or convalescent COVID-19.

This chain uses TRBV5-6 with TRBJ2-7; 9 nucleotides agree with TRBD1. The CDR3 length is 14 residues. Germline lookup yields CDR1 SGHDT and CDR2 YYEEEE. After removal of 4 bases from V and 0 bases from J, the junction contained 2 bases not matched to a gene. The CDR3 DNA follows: TGTGCCAGCAGCAGGGACAGGGACTCCTACGAGCAGTACTTC. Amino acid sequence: CASSRDRDSYEQYF.

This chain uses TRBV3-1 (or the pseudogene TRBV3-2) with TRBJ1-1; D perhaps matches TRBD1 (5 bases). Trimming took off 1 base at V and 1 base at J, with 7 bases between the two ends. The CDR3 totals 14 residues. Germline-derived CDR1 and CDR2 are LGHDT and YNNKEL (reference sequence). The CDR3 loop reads CASSQAQGNTEAFF. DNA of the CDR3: TGTGCCAGCAGCCAAGCTCAGGGGAACACTGAAGCTTTCTTT.

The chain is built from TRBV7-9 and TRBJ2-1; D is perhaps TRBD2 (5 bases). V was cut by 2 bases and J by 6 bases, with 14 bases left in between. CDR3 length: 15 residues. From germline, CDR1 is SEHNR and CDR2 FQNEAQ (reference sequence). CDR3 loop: CASSLRTHETNEQFF. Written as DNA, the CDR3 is TGTGCCAGCAGCTTACGGACTCACGAAACCAATGAGCAGTTCTTC.

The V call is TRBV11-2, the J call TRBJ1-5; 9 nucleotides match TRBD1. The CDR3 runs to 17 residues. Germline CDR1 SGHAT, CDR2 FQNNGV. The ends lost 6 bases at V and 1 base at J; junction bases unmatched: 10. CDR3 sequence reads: CASRFAGQGMSNQPQHF. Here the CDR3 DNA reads TGTGCCAGCAGATTTGCGGGACAGGGAATGAGCAATCAGCCCCAGCATTTT.

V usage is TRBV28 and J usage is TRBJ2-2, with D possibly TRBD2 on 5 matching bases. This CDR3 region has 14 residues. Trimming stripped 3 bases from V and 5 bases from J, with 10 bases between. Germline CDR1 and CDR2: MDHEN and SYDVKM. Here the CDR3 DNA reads TGTGCCAGCAGTTTCGTCGGGAAAACCGGGGAGCTGTTTTTT. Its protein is CASSFVGKTGELFF.

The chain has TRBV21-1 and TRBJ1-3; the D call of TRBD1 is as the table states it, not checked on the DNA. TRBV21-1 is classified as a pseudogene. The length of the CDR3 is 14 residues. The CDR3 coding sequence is TGTGCCAGCAGCCAGACAGGGTACGGAAACACCATATATTTT. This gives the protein CASSQTGYGNTIYF.

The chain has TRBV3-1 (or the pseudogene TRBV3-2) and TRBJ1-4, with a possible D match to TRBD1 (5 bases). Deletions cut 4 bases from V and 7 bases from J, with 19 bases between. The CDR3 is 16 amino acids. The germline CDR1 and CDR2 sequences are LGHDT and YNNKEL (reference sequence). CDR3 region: CASSLLERPGCEKLFF. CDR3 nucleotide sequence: TGTGCCAGCAGCCTTTTAGAACGTCCAGGGTGTGAAAAACTGTTTTTT.

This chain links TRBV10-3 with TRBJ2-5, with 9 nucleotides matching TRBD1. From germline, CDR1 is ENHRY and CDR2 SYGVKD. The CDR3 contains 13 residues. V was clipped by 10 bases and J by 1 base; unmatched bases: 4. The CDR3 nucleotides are TGTGCCAGCCGGGACAGGGCCCAAGAGACCCAGTACTTC. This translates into CASRDRAQETQYF.

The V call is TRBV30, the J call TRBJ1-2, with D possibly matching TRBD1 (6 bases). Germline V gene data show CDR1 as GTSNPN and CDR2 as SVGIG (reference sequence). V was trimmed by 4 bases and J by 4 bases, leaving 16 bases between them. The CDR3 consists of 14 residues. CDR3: CAWTPGGAGYGYTF. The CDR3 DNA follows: TGTGCCTGGACTCCCGGGGGGGCGGGCTATGGCTACACCTTC.

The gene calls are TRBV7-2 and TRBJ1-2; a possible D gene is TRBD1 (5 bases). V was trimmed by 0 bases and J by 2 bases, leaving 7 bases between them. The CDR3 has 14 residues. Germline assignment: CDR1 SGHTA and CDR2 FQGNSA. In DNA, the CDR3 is TGTGCCAGCAGCTTAGCGCCAGGGAACTATGGCTACACCTTC. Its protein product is CASSLAPGNYGYTF.

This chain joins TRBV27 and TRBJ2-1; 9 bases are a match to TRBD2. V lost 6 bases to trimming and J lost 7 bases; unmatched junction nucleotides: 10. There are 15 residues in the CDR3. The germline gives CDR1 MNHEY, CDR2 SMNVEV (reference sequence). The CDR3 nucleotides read TGTGCCAGCAGACCCGCAGCGGGGGGCCAGAATGAGCAGTTCTTC. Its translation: CASRPAAGGQNEQFF.

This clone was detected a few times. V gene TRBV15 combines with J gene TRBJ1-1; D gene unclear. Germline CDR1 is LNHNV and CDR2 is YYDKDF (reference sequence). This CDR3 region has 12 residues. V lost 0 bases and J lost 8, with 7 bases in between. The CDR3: CATSRDPGEAFF. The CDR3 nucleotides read TGTGCCACCAGCAGAGACCCTGGCGAAGCTTTCTTT.

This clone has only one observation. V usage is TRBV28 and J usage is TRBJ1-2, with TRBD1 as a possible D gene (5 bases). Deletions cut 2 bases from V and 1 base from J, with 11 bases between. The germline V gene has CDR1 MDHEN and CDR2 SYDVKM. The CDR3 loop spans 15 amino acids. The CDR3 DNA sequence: TGTGCCAGCAGTTTAGAGGCAGGGAATAACTATGGCTACACCTTC. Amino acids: CASSLEAGNNYGYTF.